This T cell receptor beta chain was identified during a study of blood T cell repertoires in COVID-19. Profiled with immunoSEQ multiplex PCR; TCRdb holds only in-frame clones, not every one. The repertoire holds over 45,000 clones, with 80% to 85% as singletons. Sequenced input: peripheral blood. The origin of this receptor is a man in his 70s with acute or convalescent COVID-19.

This chain's CDR3 is CASSQAQRGFPYNEQFF. Here the CDR3 DNA reads TGTGCCAGCAGCCAAGCCCAGCGGGGGTTCCCCTACAATGAGCAGTTCTTC. The rearrangement uses TRBV7-9 and TRBJ2-1, with TRBD2 matching 8 bases. V was pared by 5 bases and J by 2 bases, with 11 bases of the junction left unmatched. Germline V gene sequence: CDR1 SEHNR, CDR2 FQNEAQ (reference sequence). The CDR3 sequence is 17 residues long.